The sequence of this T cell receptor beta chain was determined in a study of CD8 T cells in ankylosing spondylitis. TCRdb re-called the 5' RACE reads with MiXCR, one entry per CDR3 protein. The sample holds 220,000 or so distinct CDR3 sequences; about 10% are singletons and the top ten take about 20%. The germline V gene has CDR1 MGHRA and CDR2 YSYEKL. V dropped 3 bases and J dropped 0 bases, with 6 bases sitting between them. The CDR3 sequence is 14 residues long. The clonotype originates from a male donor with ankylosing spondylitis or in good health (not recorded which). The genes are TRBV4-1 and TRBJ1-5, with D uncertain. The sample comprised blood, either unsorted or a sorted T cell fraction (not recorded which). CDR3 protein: CASSQESSNQPQHF. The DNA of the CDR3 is TGCGCCAGCAGCCAGGAGAGTAGCAATCAGCCCCAGCATTTT.